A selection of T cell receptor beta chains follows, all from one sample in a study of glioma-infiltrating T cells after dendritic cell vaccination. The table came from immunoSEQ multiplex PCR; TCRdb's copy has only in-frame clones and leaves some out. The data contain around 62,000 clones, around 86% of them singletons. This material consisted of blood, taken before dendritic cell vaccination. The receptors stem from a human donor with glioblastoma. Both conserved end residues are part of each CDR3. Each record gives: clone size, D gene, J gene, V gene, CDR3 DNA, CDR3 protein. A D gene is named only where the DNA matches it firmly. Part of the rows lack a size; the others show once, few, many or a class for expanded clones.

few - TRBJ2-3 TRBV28 TGTGCCAGCAGCGACCCCGCCGGAGGGTCAGATACGCAGTATTTT CASSDPAGGSDTQYF
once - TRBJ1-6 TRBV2 TGTGCCAGCCGGACAGCCAACTATAATTCACCCCTCCACTTT CASRTANYNSPLHF
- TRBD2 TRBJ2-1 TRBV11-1 TGTGCCAGCAGCCATAGCGGGACCGCCTACAATGAGCAGTTCTTC CASSHSGTAYNEQFF
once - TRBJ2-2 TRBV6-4 TGTGCCAGCAGCCGGGGAACGTTGGGTAACACCGGGGAGCTGTTTTTT CASSRGTLGNTGELFF
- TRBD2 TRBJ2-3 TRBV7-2 TGTGCCAGCAGCTTAGTACTAGCGGGGGGTGATACGCAGTATTTT CASSLVLAGGDTQYF
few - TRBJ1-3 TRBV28 TGTGCCAGCAGCACAGGGAAGAACACCATATATTTT CASSTGKNTIYF
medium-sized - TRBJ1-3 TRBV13 TGTGCCAGCAGCTTACGGGAAGGAAACACCATATATTTT CASSLREGNTIYF
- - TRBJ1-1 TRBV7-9 TGTGCCAGCAGCCGAATACTTCTCTCCATGAACACTGAAGCTTTCTTT CASSRILLSMNTEAFF
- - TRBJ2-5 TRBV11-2 TGTGCCAGCAGCTTAGAAACAGGGTCAGGAGAGACCCAGTACTTC CASSLETGSGETQYF
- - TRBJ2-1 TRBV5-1 TGCGCCAGCAGCTTCGAGAGGGGGGGACGGAATGAGCAGTTCTTC CASSFERGGRNEQFF
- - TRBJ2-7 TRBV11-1 TGTGCCAGCAGCTTAGGGGTGAGGTACGAGCAGTACTTC CASSLGVRYEQYF
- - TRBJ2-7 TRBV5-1 TGCGCCAGCAGCTCGCCCCCCTCTTACGAGCAGTACTTC CASSSPPSYEQYF
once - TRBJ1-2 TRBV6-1 TGTGCCAGCAGTGAAGTGGGTCAGCGGGGCTACACCTTC CASSEVGQRGYTF
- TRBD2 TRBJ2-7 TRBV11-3 TGTGCCAGCAGCTTTAGCGGGGCTGACTACGAGCAGTACTTC CASSFSGADYEQYF
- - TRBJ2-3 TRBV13 TGTGCCAGCAGCTTAACTTTGGGTGGGGAGCGTACGCAGTATTTT CASSLTLGGERTQYF
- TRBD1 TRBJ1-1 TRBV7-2 TGTGCCAGCAGCTTAGCCGGGACAGGGGAAAACACTGAAGCTTTCTTT CASSLAGTGENTEAFF
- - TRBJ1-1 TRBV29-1 TGCAGCGTCGCCGGGAATTCAGGGAACACTGAAGCTTTCTTT CSVAGNSGNTEAFF
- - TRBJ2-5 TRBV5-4 TGTGCCAGCAGCTTTGGGGGGGAGACCCAGTACTTC CASSFGGETQYF
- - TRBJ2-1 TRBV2 TGTGCCAGTCATCGGGTCTCCTACAATGAGCAGTTCTTC CASHRVSYNEQFF
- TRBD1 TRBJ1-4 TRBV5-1 TGCGCCAGCAGCTTAGGGACAGCGAATGAAAAACTGTTTTTT CASSLGTANEKLFF
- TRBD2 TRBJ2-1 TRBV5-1 TGCGCCAGCAGCAAACTAGCGGGGGACCACAATGAGCAGTTCTTC CASSKLAGDHNEQFF
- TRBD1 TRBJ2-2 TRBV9 TGTGCCAGCAGCGTGCGGCCGGGACAGGGGGCATTCGGGGAGCTGTTTTTT CASSVRPGQGAFGELFF
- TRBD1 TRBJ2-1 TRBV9 TGTGCCAGCAGCGTAGGTCTCAACAGGGGGCGCGACAATGAGCAGTTCTTC CASSVGLNRGRDNEQFF
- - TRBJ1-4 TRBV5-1 TGCGCCAGCAGCTACCAGGCGCGTGCAACTAATGAAAAACTGTTTTTT CASSYQARATNEKLFF
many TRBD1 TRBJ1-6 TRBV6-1 TGTGCCAGCAGTGAACAAGGACAGGTCGGTTCACCCCTCCACTTT CASSEQGQVGSPLHF
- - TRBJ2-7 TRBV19 TGTGCCAGTAGGAAAATGGACAGTTCGGGCTACGAGCAGTACTTC CASRKMDSSGYEQYF
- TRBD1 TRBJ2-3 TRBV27 TGTGCCAGCAGCCATAGAACCGGGACAGGGAGCACAGATACGCAGTATTTT CASSHRTGTGSTDTQYF
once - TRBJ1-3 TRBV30 TGTGCCTGGAGTGTAGGGGCTTTCTCTGGAAACACCATATATTTT CAWSVGAFSGNTIYF
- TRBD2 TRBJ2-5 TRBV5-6 TGTGCCAGCAGCCAGGGACTAGACCAAGAGACCCAGTACTTC CASSQGLDQETQYF
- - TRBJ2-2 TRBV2 TGTGCCAGCAGACCAGACTCGCCCGGGGAGCTGTTTTTT CASRPDSPGELFF
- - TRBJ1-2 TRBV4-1 TGCGCCAGCAGCCCAAACTGGGGGGATAACTATGGCTACACCTTC CASSPNWGDNYGYTF
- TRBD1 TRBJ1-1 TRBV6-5 TGTGCCAGCAGTAGAGGACAGGGGGCGAAAGCTTTCTTT CASSRGQGAKAFF
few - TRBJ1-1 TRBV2 TGTGCCAGCAGATTAGGGCAGGGGAACACTGAAGCTTTCTTT CASRLGQGNTEAFF
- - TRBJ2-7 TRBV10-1 TGCGCCAGCACTCCTGGTCAGGGATTGAGTGAGCAGTACTTC CASTPGQGLSEQYF
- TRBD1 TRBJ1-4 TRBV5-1 TGCGCCAGCAGCCGTGAGGACAGGGTTTGGGAAAAACTGTTTTTT CASSREDRVWEKLFF
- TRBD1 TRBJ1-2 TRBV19 TGTGCCAGTAGTGTGCAACAGGGGGCGCGGGGCTACACCTTC CASSVQQGARGYTF
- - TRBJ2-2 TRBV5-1 TGCGCCAGCAGCGGGGGCCCTGGGGCCCGCACCGGGGAGCTGTTTTTT CASSGGPGARTGELFF
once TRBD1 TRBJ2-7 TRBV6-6 TGTGCCAGCGAGTTACCCCGACAGGGATTGGGGGAGCAGTACTTC CASELPRQGLGEQYF
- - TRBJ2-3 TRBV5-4 TGTGCCAGCAGCCGAGGCACAGATACGCAGTATTTT CASSRGTDTQYF
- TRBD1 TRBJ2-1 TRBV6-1 TGTGCCAGCGCGGGGGACAGGGGCTACAATGAGCAGTTCTTC CASAGDRGYNEQFF
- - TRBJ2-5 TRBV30 TGTGCCTGGAGTGGCCATAGCCGAGACGAGACCCAGTACTTC CAWSGHSRDETQYF
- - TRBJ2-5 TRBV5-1 TGCGCCAGCAGCTTGGGCGGGGCGACCGTGGAGACCCAGTACTTC CASSLGGATVETQYF
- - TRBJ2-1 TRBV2 TGTGCCAGCAGGGTCGACAGCTGCAATGAGCAGTTCTTC CASRVDSCNEQFF
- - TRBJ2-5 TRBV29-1 TGCAGCGTAAGGAGGACCCGCCAAGAGACCCAGTACTTC CSVRRTRQETQYF
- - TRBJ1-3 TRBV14 TGTGCCAGCAGCCAAGATCTTGGCAGCTCTGGAAACACCATATATTTT CASSQDLGSSGNTIYF